This T cell receptor beta chain comes out of a study of siplizumab effects on memory and regulatory T cells. About this clone itself: Its antigen is still unknown.

Germline assignment: CDR1 MNHNS and CDR2 SASEGT. The CDR3 loop spans 15 amino acids. V was cut by 7 bases and J by 6 bases, with 18 bases left in between. Sequenced by immunoSEQ multiplex PCR; TCRdb stores in-frame clones only, minus some. The top ten hold around 1.3% of the sample, which has fewer than 130,000 clones, 80% to 95% seen once. Whole-study results and caveats: The alloresponse seemed to draw substantially on naive T cells, which appeared more diverse than memory cells. Siplizumab caused a significant drop in alloreactive sequences traceable to unstimulated CD4+ memory cells. Neither a naive nor a memory phenotype was assignable to roughly 75-96% of proliferating CD4+ or CD8+ clones.

This TCR was recovered from a human donor in good health. The gene calls are TRBV6-1 and TRBJ1-4; no clear D. Input material: CD4+ T cells sorted from blood. The CDR3 loop is CASTTERQIDEKLFF. CDR3 coding DNA: TGTGCCAGCACCACGGAGAGGCAAATCGATGAAAAACTGTTTTTT.